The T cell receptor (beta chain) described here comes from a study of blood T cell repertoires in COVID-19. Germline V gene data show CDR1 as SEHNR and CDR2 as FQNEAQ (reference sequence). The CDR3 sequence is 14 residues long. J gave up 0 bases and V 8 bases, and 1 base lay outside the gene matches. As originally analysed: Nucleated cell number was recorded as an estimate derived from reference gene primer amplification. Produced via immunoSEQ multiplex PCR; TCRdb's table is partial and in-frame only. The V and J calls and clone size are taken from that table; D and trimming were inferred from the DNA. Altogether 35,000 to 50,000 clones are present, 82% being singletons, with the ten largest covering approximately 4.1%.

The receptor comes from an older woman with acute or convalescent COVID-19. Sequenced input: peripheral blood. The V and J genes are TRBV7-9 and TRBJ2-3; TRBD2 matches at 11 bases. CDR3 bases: TGTGCCAGCTTAGCGGGAGGGAGCACAGATACGCAGTATTTT. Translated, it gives CASLAGGSTDTQYF.